Below, 23 T cell receptor beta chains from the same sample are listed, as sequenced in a study of PD-1 blockade in classical Hodgkin lymphoma. All patients relapsed after autologous stem cell transplantation, and brentuximab vedotin exposure varied. The table came from immunoSEQ multiplex PCR; TCRdb's copy has only in-frame clones and leaves some out. The sample shows tens of thousands of clones, about 93% of them seen only once. The source material was peripheral blood mononuclear cells (PBMCs), sampled at baseline. The source is a human donor with classical Hodgkin lymphoma.

The chain links TRBV2 to TRBJ2-2, with D perhaps given as TRBD1 or TRBD2 (6 bases each). The CDR3 is 16 residues long. The germline gives CDR1 SNHLY, CDR2 FYNNEI. Trimming took off 3 bases at V and 2 bases at J, with 13 bases between the two ends. The CDR3 loop is CASSEAGGGNTGELFF. CDR3 nucleotide sequence: TGTGCCAGCAGTGAGGCCGGGGGCGGAAACACCGGGGAGCTGTTTTTT.

The chain uses TRBV27 and TRBJ2-1; TRBD2 aligns across 8 bases. The junction had 12 bases not matched to a gene; V was cut back by 3 bases and J by 5 bases. Per germline, CDR1 MNHEY and CDR2 SMNVEV (reference sequence). The CDR3 totals 17 residues. CDR3 amino acids: CASSFIPGTSGNNEQFF. The CDR3 nucleotides read TGTGCCAGCAGTTTTATTCCTGGAACTAGCGGTAACAATGAGCAGTTCTTC.

The chain combines TRBV19 with TRBJ1-2; 10 bases are a match to TRBD1. CDR1 is LNHDA and CDR2 is SQIVND in the germline V gene (reference sequence). Trimming removed 7 bases from V and 3 bases from J; junction bases left unmatched: 11. The CDR3 totals 16 residues. The CDR3 nucleotides are TGTGCCAGTACCCCGGGACAGGGGTTGAGCGACTATGGCTACACCTTC. Residues: CASTPGQGLSDYGYTF.

V usage is TRBV2 and J usage is TRBJ1-4; no firm D call. Trimming cost V 0 bases and J 8 bases, with 7 bases left between them. CDR1 is SNHLY and CDR2 is FYNNEI in the germline V gene. The CDR3 spans 13 residues. CDR3 residues: CASSEANEEKLFF. As DNA, the CDR3 is TGTGCCAGCAGTGAAGCCAATGAGGAAAAACTGTTTTTT.

This sequence joins TRBV2 and TRBJ2-3, with D unclear. This CDR3 is 14 amino acids long. CDR1 and CDR2 (germline): SNHLY, FYNNEI. The V end was cut by 0 bases, the J end by 2 bases, with 6 bases between. The CDR3 protein is CASSEAGITDTQYF. In DNA, the CDR3 is TGTGCCAGCAGTGAAGCGGGAATCACAGATACGCAGTATTTT.

The rearrangement joins TRBV29-1 to TRBJ1-2; weak D call: TRBD1 (5 bases). Germline V gene sequence: CDR1 SQVTM, CDR2 ANQGSEA. Between the trimmed V and J ends, which lost 5 bases and 4 bases, there was a span of 14 bases. The CDR3 sequence is 13 residues long. CDR3 DNA: TGCAGCGTTCTCAGGGAAGCGGTCTATGGCTACACCTTC. Translation: CSVLREAVYGYTF.

A remark on this clone: At the DNA level, this CDR3 is encoded by other sequences in the same sample as well. This chain links TRBV2 with TRBJ2-7; tentatively, D is TRBD1 (6 bases). CDR1 is SNHLY, CDR2 FYNNEI, per germline. V lost 6 bases, J lost 2 bases, and 8 bases lay in between. The CDR3 consists of 12 residues. CDR3 sequence: CASRQGAYEQYF. CDR3 sequence (DNA): TGTGCCAGCAGACAGGGAGCCTACGAGCAGTACTTC.

The rearrangement joins TRBV2 to TRBJ2-7; D gene ambiguous. The CDR3 is made up of 10 amino acids. The V end was cut by 3 bases, the J end by 5 bases, with 2 bases between. The germline CDR1 and CDR2 sequences are SNHLY and FYNNEI. CDR3 amino acids: CASSENEQYF. As DNA, the CDR3 is TGTGCCAGCAGTGAGAACGAGCAGTACTTC.

The chain uses TRBV4-2 and TRBJ2-1, with D possibly called TRBD1 or TRBD2 (6 bases each). The germline V gene has CDR1 LGHNA and CDR2 YNFKEQ. This CDR3 has 15 residues. The V and J ends lost 0 bases and 7 bases respectively, with 13 bases between them. The CDR3 spells CASSQELGGPNEQFF. Here the CDR3 DNA reads TGTGCCAGCAGCCAAGAACTCGGGGGCCCGAATGAGCAGTTCTTC.

The chain links TRBV6-6 to TRBJ1-2; TRBD1 is a possible D gene (6 bases). Trimming shortened V by 5 bases and J by 4 bases, and 11 bases separated the two germline ends. The CDR3 length is 13 residues. Germline V gene data show CDR1 as MNHNY and CDR2 as SVGAGI (reference sequence). CDR3 loop: CASSPLDSYGYTF. The CDR3 DNA sequence: TGTGCCAGCAGTCCCCTGGACAGCTATGGCTACACCTTC.

This clone has a single count. V usage is TRBV5-1 and J usage is TRBJ2-5; 7 bases line up with TRBD1. After removal of 0 bases from V and 5 bases from J, the junction contained 10 bases not matched to a gene. CDR1 and CDR2 from the germline V gene are SGHRS and YFSETQ. The CDR3 has 16 residues. The CDR3 loop is CASSLGDRVRAETQYF. CDR3 nucleotide sequence: TGCGCCAGCAGCTTGGGCGACAGGGTGCGCGCGGAGACCCAGTACTTC.

V and J are TRBV6-1 and TRBJ2-3; D unclear. The germline V gene has CDR1 MNHNS and CDR2 SASEGT. V was shortened by 4 bases and J by 1 base, with 15 bases between the two germline ends. The CDR3 loop spans 16 amino acids. The CDR3 loop is CASSGSPTSGTDTQYF. CDR3 nucleotides: TGTGCCAGCAGTGGGAGCCCGACCTCAGGCACAGATACGCAGTATTTT.

This clone has just one count. The V gene is TRBV7-2, the J gene TRBJ2-3; 12 positions match TRBD1. V gave up 10 bases and J gave up 4 bases; unmatched junction bases: 6. The CDR3 has 14 amino acids. Germline V gives CDR1 SGHTA, CDR2 FQGNSA. The CDR3 coding sequence is TGTGCCACCCAGGGGACAGGGGGCGCAGATACGCAGTATTTT. This sequence encodes CATQGTGGADTQYF.

This rearrangement joins TRBV7-2 to TRBJ1-4, with D unclear. The germline V and J ends were trimmed by 2 bases and 1 base, with 11 bases remaining between them. The CDR3 totals 16 residues. CDR1 is SGHTA and CDR2 is FQGNSA in the germline V gene. In nucleotides, the CDR3 is TGTGCCAGCAGCTTATGGCAGATTGGAACTAATGAAAAACTGTTTTTT. Protein: CASSLWQIGTNEKLFF.

This clone was seen only a few times. The chain recombines TRBV19 with TRBJ1-5, with unresolved D. V was shortened by 6 bases and J by 5 bases, with 11 bases between the two germline ends. The CDR3 extends over 13 amino acids. Germline V gene lookup returns CDR1 LNHDA and CDR2 SQIVND (reference sequence). In DNA, the CDR3 is TGTGCCAGTAGGAAGACACAGCATCAGCCCCAGCATTTT. Translation: CASRKTQHQPQHF.

This sequence joins TRBV7-3 and TRBJ2-5; the D is unclear. CDR3 length equals 15 residues. Germline assignment: CDR1 SGHTA and CDR2 FQGTGA. V was trimmed by 4 bases and J by 2 bases, leaving 14 bases between them. The CDR3 DNA is TGTGCCAGCAGCTCGTACCCCGGGTCGCAAGAGACCCAGTACTTC. Translating gives CASSSYPGSQETQYF.

The V and J genes are TRBV5-4 and TRBJ2-3; no clear D gene. V gave up 4 bases and J gave up 4 bases, with 7 bases separating them. In germline, CDR1 is SGHNT, CDR2 YYREEE (reference sequence). The CDR3 sequence is 12 residues long. The CDR3 spells CASSAYADTQYF. The CDR3 DNA reads as TGTGCCAGCAGCGCTTACGCAGATACGCAGTATTTT.

The chain uses TRBV6-6 and TRBJ2-5; no clear D gene. This CDR3 has 12 residues. V was clipped by 5 bases and J by 4 bases, with 8 bases between them. Germline V gene sequence: CDR1 MNHNY, CDR2 SVGAGI (reference sequence). This CDR3 reads CASSVTPETQYF. The CDR3 DNA is TGTGCCAGCAGTGTGACACCAGAGACCCAGTACTTC.

This rearrangement joins TRBV6-6 to TRBJ1-2; D may be TRBD1 (6 bases). The CDR3 consists of 13 residues. Germline CDR1 reads MNHNY; CDR2 reads SVGAGI (reference sequence). Trimming took off 6 bases at V and 6 bases at J, with 14 bases between the two ends. The CDR3: CASRPQQGDGYTF. In nucleotides, the CDR3 is TGTGCCAGCAGGCCTCAACAGGGTGATGGCTACACCTTC.

The V gene is TRBV2, the J gene TRBJ1-4; no firm D call. The CDR3 is 14 amino acids. Trimming shortened V by 4 bases and J by 8 bases, and 14 bases separated the two germline ends. The germline gives CDR1 SNHLY, CDR2 FYNNEI. The CDR3 DNA follows: TGTGCCAGCAGTGGCGGTGCTCTGTTGGAAAAACTGTTTTTT. Translated: CASSGGALLEKLFF.

The rearrangement uses TRBV6-6 and TRBJ1-2; D is ambiguous. This CDR3 has 14 residues. Trimming removed 5 bases from V and 3 bases from J, with 13 bases in between. Germline V lookup: CDR1 MNHNY, CDR2 SVGAGI (reference sequence). CDR3 sequence (DNA): TGTGCCAGCAGTCCTTCTGGGCAGTACTATGGCTACACCTTC. It codes for CASSPSGQYYGYTF.

The chain couples TRBV19 to TRBJ1-1, with 9 bases aligning to TRBD1. The junction had 9 bases not matched to a gene; V was cut back by 10 bases and J by 6 bases. The V gene's germline CDR1 is LNHDA and CDR2 SQIVND (reference sequence). This CDR3 has 13 amino acids. The CDR3 DNA reads as TGTGCCATCCGCCGGGACAGGGAATCTGAAGCTTTCTTT. Translated: CAIRRDRESEAFF.

This sequence joins TRBV7-9 and TRBJ1-2, with a possible D match to TRBD1 (6 bases). The germline V and J ends were trimmed by 5 bases and 4 bases, with 11 bases remaining between them. Germline V gene data show CDR1 as SEHNR and CDR2 as FQNEAQ (reference sequence). This CDR3 is 13 amino acids long. CDR3 sequence (DNA): TGTGCCAGCAGCCCGGGACAAACCTATGGCTACACCTTC. Encoded protein: CASSPGQTYGYTF.